Described below is a single T cell receptor (beta chain) sequence and its context. These data originate in a study of blood T cell repertoires in COVID-19. In the study overall: COVID-19 samples collected from the United States, Italy and Spain covered acute and convalescent phases.

In germline, CDR1 is SNHLY, CDR2 FYNNEI. This CDR3 spans 13 amino acids. V lost 7 bases to trimming and J lost 5 bases, with 14 bases between them. Repertoires were generated with immunoSEQ multiplex PCR, while TCRdb's copy carries only in-frame clones and drops some. The sample carries around 250,000 clones, around 83% recorded once. The receptor was isolated from a woman between 40 and 50 years old who had recovered from COVID-19. Material for sequencing was peripheral blood. The chain is built from TRBV2 and TRBJ2-5; D perhaps matches TRBD1 (5 bases). The CDR3 coding sequence is TGTGCCAGCAAACTGACAGAGGAGGAGACCCAGTACTTC. This gives the protein CASKLTEEETQYF.